The present T cell receptor (beta chain) was sequenced within a study of vaccination effects on CD4 cells after COVID-19. Study details: Each participant was given two doses of one vaccine (BNT162b2 or mRNA-1273).

Viral peptide pool expansion of antigen-specific CD4+ T cells preceded sequencing in the ViraFEST assay. Subsequent to a culture period of about nine days, CD4+ T cells were isolated. People in the vaccine group had not been infected with SARS-CoV-2 before, and their nucleocapsid antibodies were negative. A density of around 2 million PBMC per well was used; these cells were cultured with approximately 9.3 IU/ml IL-2 and roughly 10 ug/ml peptides. The authors replaced half the medium with IL-2 medium on days 3 and 7. Only one count was recorded for this clone. Its antigen is undetermined. This table comes from immunoSEQ multiplex PCR, and its TCRdb copy is limited to in-frame clones, with some not included. The data contain 65,000 to 85,000 clones, about four fifths of them singletons. Study-level results: A shortage of convalescent patients and an absence of early post-infection timepoints characterized the study.

There are 14 residues in the CDR3. Trimming shortened V by 4 bases and J by 1 base, and 10 bases separated the two germline ends. Germline V lookup: CDR1 LGHDT, CDR2 YNNKEL (reference sequence). The clonotype originates from a human donor who received a COVID-19 vaccine. The V and J genes are TRBV3-1 (or the pseudogene TRBV3-2) and TRBJ1-1; the D is unclear. The sample was CD4+ T cells from PBMCs cultured with SARS-CoV-2 spike peptides, taken before COVID-19 vaccination. CDR3 coding DNA: TGTGCCAGCAGCCCAGTCCTCCAGAACACTGAAGCTTTCTTT. Protein product: CASSPVLQNTEAFF.